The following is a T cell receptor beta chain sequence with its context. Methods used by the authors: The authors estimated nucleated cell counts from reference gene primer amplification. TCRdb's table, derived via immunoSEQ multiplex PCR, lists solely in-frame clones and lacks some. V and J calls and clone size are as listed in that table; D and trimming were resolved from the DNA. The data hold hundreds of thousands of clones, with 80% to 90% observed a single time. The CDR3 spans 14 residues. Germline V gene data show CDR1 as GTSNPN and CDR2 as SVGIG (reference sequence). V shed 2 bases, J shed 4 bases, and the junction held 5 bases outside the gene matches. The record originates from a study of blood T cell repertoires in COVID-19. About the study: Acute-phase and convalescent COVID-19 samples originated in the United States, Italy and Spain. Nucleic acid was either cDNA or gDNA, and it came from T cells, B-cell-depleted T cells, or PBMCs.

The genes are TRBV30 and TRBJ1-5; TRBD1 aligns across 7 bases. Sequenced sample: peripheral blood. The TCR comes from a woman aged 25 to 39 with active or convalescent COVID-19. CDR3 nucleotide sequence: TGTGCCTGGAGTCGGACAGGCCCAAATCAGCCCCAGCATTTT. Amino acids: CAWSRTGPNQPQHF.